This TCR beta chain was sequenced during a study of blood T cell repertoires in COVID-19. Study-wide background: Both acute and convalescent COVID-19 samples were obtained from the United States, Italy and Spain.

The germline CDR1 and CDR2 sequences are SGHRS and YFSETQ. V shed 2 bases, J shed 4 bases, and the junction held 5 bases outside the gene matches. The CDR3 spans 15 residues. Per the original data handling: For nucleated cells, counts were estimated from reference gene primer amplification. Some clones are missing from TCRdb's copy, which holds only in-frame ones; the method was immunoSEQ multiplex PCR. V and J calls and clone size are those listed in that table; D and trimming were worked out from the DNA. The data contain some 160,000 clones, 78% of them singletons. This receptor was taken from a woman at least 80 years old with acute or convalescent COVID-19. The chain has TRBV5-1 and TRBJ1-4, with 7 bases fitting TRBD1. Sequenced: peripheral blood. The CDR3 nucleotides are TGCGCCAGCAGCTTAGGGACAGACGTTAATGAAAAACTGTTTTTT. Its protein is CASSLGTDVNEKLFF.